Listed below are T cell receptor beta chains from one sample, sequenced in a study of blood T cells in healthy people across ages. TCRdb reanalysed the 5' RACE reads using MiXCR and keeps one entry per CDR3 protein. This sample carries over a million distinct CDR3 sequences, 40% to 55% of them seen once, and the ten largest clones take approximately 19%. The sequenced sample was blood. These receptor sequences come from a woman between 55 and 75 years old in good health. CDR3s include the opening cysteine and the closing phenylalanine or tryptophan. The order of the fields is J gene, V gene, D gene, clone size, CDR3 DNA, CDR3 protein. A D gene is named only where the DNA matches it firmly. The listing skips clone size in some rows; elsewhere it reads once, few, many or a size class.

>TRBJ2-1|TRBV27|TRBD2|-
TGTGCCAGCAGTTTTCGCCTAGCGGGATTCTTTGAGCAGTTCTTC
CASSFRLAGFFEQFF
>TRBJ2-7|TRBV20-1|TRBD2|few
TGCAGTGCTAGTACTAGCGGAGGCCCCTACGAGCAGTACTTC
CSASTSGGPYEQYF
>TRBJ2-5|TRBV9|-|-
TGTGCCAGCAGCGCCTCAGGACGGTCAACGATGGAGACCCAGTACTTC
CASSASGRSTMETQYF
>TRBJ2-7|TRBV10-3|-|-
TGTACCACCACTAGGGCCGGGGACGAGCAGTACTTC
CTTTRAGDEQYF
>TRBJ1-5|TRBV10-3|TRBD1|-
TGTGCCATCAGCTCAGGGGGTGGGAGCAATCAGCCCCAGCATTTT
CAISSGGGSNQPQHF
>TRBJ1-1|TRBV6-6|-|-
TGTGCCAGCAAATCCGGGGGCGTTTTAACTGAAGCTTTCTTT
CASKSGGVLTEAFF
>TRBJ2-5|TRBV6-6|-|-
TGTGCCAGCAGTGAGCGGTCCCAAGAGACCCAGTACTTC
CASSERSQETQYF
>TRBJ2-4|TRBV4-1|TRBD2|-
TGCACCAGCAGCCAAGTTGGGAGGGAGCGACCTAAAAACATTCAGTACTTC
CTSSQVGRERPKNIQYF
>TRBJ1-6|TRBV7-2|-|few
TGTGCCAGCAGCTTAGTTGTTTCACCCCTCCACTTT
CASSLVVSPLHF
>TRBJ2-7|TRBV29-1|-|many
TGCAGCGTTGAATTGGGGACCTACGAGCAGTACTTC
CSVELGTYEQYF
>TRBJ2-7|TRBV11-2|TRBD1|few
TGTGCCAGCAGCCTCGGGACAGGGTTAGGATACGAGCAGTACTTC
CASSLGTGLGYEQYF
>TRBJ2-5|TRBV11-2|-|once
TGTGCCAGCAGCTTAGAAGGGGGGAGAAGAGGAGAGACCCAGTACTTC
CASSLEGGRRGETQYF
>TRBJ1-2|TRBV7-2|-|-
TGTGTCAGCAGCTTAGCTGGGGGCTGGGTCTATGGCTACACCTTC
CVSSLAGGWVYGYTF
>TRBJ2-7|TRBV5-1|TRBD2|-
TGCGCCAGCAGCTTGGAGGTTAGCGGGAGGGCCCTGGACGAGCAGTACTTC
CASSLEVSGRALDEQYF
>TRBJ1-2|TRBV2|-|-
TGTGCCAGCAGTGGCGCTTCAGGGGAGAGGTATGGCTACACCTTC
CASSGASGERYGYTF
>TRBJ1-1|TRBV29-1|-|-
TGCAGCGTTGGAGGTACAACGTCGGGCGACACGACTGAAGCTTTCTTT
CSVGGTTSGDTTEAFF
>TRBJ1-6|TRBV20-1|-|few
TGCAGTCGGTACCTCAAGAGCTCCTATAATTCACCCCTCCACTTT
CSRYLKSSYNSPLHF
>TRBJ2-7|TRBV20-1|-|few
TGCAGTGCTAGGGCGGGGCCCTCCTACGAGCAGTACTTC
CSARAGPSYEQYF
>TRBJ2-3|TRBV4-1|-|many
TGCGCCAGCAGCTTCGACAGTTCTAGCACAGATACGCAGTATTTT
CASSFDSSSTDTQYF
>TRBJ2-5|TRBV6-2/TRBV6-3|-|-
TGTGCCAGCAGCAAATACGGACAGACCCAAGAGACCCAGTACTTC
CASSKYGQTQETQYF
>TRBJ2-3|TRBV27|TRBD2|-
TGTGCCAGCAGCCGTTGGACTAGCGGGAGAGGGGCAGATACGCAGTATTTT
CASSRWTSGRGADTQYF
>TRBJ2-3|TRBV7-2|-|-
TGTGCCAGCAGCACTCGACTAGATTTCGATACGCAGTATTTT
CASSTRLDFDTQYF
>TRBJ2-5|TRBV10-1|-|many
TGCGCCAGCAGCGGTGGACCGATAAGCCAAGAGACCCAGTACTTC
CASSGGPISQETQYF
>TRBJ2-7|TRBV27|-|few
TGTGCCAGCAGGGAAATTACGGGGTTCTACGAGCAGTACTTC
CASREITGFYEQYF
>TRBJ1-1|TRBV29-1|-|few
TGCAGCGGCCAACGTCTTGAAGCTTTCTTT
CSGQRLEAFF
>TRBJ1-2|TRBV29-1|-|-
TGCAGCGTTTCGACACTGTTAACTAACTATGGCTACACCTTC
CSVSTLLTNYGYTF
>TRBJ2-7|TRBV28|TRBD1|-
TGTGCCAGCAGTCCCGAAGGACAGGCCCTCTCCTACGAGCAGTACTTC
CASSPEGQALSYEQYF
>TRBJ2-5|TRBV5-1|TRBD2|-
TGCGCCAGCAGCTTGGTCGGACTAGCGGAAGGAGGTCACGGAGAGACCCAGTACTTC
CASSLVGLAEGGHGETQYF
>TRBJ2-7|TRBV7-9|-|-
TGTGCCAGCAGCTTAGGTGTTGGGACACTATACGAGCAGTACTTC
CASSLGVGTLYEQYF
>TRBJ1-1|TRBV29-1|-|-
TGCAGCGTTGATGAGCTGAACACTGAAGCTTTCTTT
CSVDELNTEAFF
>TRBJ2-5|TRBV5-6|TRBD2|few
TGTGCCAGCAGCTCCCTGGGGACTAGCGGAAAAGAGACCCAGTACTTC
CASSSLGTSGKETQYF
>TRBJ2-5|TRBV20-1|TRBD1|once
TGCAGTCCTAGACGGACAGGGCAAGAGACCCAGTACTTC
CSPRRTGQETQYF
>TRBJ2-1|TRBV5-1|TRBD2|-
TGCGCCAGCAGCTTGTTGGGTAGCGGGAGACTCAATGAGCAGTTCTTC
CASSLLGSGRLNEQFF
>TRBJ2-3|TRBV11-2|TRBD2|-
TGTGCCAGCAGCACAACTAGCGGGAAGACAGATACGCAGTATTTT
CASSTTSGKTDTQYF
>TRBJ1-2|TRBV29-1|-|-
TGCAGCGTCCATCTTCGAGGAACCTATGGCTACACCTTC
CSVHLRGTYGYTF
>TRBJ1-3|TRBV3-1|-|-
TGTGCCAGCAGCCAAGAAGGAAACACCATATATTTT
CASSQEGNTIYF
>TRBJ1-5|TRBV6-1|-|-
TGTGCCAGCAGTGAACGGGCAGAAAATAGCAATCAGCCCCAGCATTTT
CASSERAENSNQPQHF
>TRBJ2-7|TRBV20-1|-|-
TGCAGTGCTACCCACACCTGGGGAGGGGGCGTCTACGAGCAGTACTTC
CSATHTWGGGVYEQYF
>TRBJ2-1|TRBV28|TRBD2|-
TGTGCCAGCAGTATACCAAGCGGGGGGTACAATGAGCAGTTCTTC
CASSIPSGGYNEQFF
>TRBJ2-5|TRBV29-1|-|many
TGCAGCGTTGAAGACCAATTGGGCAGGCGAGGGGAGACCCAGTACTTC
CSVEDQLGRRGETQYF
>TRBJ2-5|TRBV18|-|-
TGTGCCAGCTCACCGAAAAGCCAAGAGACCCAGTACTTC
CASSPKSQETQYF
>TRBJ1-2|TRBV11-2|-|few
TGTGCCAGCAGCTTAGAGGCGGGACGCCCTTATGGCTACACCTTC
CASSLEAGRPYGYTF
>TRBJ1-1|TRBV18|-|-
TGTGCCAGCTCACAAAGCATACAGGGCGGGAACACTGAAGCTTTCTTT
CASSQSIQGGNTEAFF
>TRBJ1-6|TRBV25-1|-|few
TGTGCCAGCAGTGATATGAGGGGACGCTGGAATAATTCACCCCTCCACTTT
CASSDMRGRWNNSPLHF
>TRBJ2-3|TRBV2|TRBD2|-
TGTGCCAGCAGTCCGGGGACTAGCGGGAGGAATGCGCAGTATTTT
CASSPGTSGRNAQYF
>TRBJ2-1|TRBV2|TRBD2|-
TGTGCCAGCAGGACATCCTTAGCGGGAGAGGTCAATGGCGATGAGCAGTTCTTC
CASRTSLAGEVNGDEQFF
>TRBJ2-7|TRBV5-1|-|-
TGCGCCAGCAGCTTCCCGACAAGCAGGTACGAGCAGTACTTC
CASSFPTSRYEQYF
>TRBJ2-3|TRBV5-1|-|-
TGCGCCAGCCGTTCGGGGGAGTCGGATACGCAGTATTTT
CASRSGESDTQYF
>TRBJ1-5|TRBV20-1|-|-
TGCAGTGCGAGACGCCCAGGGAATGGCAATCAGCCCCAGCATTTT
CSARRPGNGNQPQHF
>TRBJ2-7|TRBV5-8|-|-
TGTGCCAGCAGCCCCGGTGGGGCGGGATACGAGCAGTACTTC
CASSPGGAGYEQYF
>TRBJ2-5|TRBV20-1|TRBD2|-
TGCAGGGCGATCAGGGCTAGCGGGAGGGCTACCGAAGAGACCCAGTACTTC
CRAIRASGRATEETQYF
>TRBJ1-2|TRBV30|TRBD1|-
TGTGCCTGGAGTACCAGGGGGGGATATGGCTACACCTTC
CAWSTRGGYGYTF
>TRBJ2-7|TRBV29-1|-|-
TGCAGCGTTGAAACGGACCTCTCCTACGAGCAGTACTTC
CSVETDLSYEQYF